Listed here are 4 T cell receptor beta chains from one sample, sequenced in a study of CD8 T cells in Susac syndrome (dated by TCRdb to about 2019). The protocol used for the library was the immunoSEQ multiplex PCR assay. RNA was extracted using the RNeasy kit, and about 0.45 to 1 ug of the RNA was reverse transcribed with random hexamers. Using fastp at Q25 and MiXCR, TCRdb reprocessed the public reads and kept productive beta chains. CDR3 protein duplicates are merged, each entry listing the most common genes and DNA. For this sample there are some 300,000 distinct CDR3 sequences; about 85% appear just once. The ten most abundant clones make up 0.11% of the sample. Source material: CD8+ T cells from PBMCs. All receptors derive from a human donor with multiple sclerosis.

J is TRBJ2-5 and V is TRBV2; weak D call: TRBD2 (6 bases). V dropped 4 bases and J dropped 2 bases, with 14 bases sitting between them. Germline V lookup: CDR1 SNHLY, CDR2 FYNNEI. There are 15 residues in the CDR3. This CDR3 is CASSVGLATQETQYF. The CDR3 nucleotides are TGTGCCAGCAGTGTCGGCCTAGCGACACAAGAGACCCAGTACTTC.

The chain combines TRBV30 with TRBJ2-5; 13 bases agree with TRBD2. CDR1 and CDR2 from the germline V gene are GTSNPN and SVGIG (reference sequence). The CDR3 totals 17 residues. Trimming cost V 3 bases and J 2 bases; bases outside gene matches: 9. CDR3 bases: TGTGCCTGGAGCCGACTAGCGGGAGGAAGAAAACAAGAGACCCAGTACTTC. Its protein is CAWSRLAGGRKQETQYF.

V is TRBV5-1 and J is TRBJ1-1, with no clear D. V shed 4 bases and J shed 4 bases, with 17 bases lying between them. CDR1 and CDR2 from the germline V gene are SGHRS and YFSETQ. The CDR3 spans 15 residues. The CDR3 DNA is TGCGCCAGCAGCGCCCGTTCTGGGTTCGGCACTGAAGCTTTCTTT. This codes for CASSARSGFGTEAFF.

The rearrangement joins TRBV9 to TRBJ2-5; D perhaps matches TRBD2 (5 bases). Germline CDR1 SGDLS, CDR2 YYNGEE. CDR3 length: 10 amino acids. The germline V and J ends were trimmed by 7 bases and 7 bases, with 8 bases remaining between them. CDR3 nucleotide sequence: TGTGCCAGCGGGAGTCCGACCCAGTACTTC. It is translated as CASGSPTQYF. Variable domain in full (rest from reference TRBV9 and TRBJ2-5): DSGVTQTPKHLITATGQRVTLRCSPRSGDLSVYWYQQSLDQGLQFLIQYYNGEERAKGNILERFSAQQFPDLHSELNLSSLELGDSALYFCASGSPTQYFGPGTRLLVL.